Below, 32 T cell receptor beta chains from the same sample are listed, as sequenced in a study of T cells in Graves' hyperthyroidism and ophthalmopathy. Amplified regions were TCR beta CDR3 sequences from RNA transcripts. The HTBI primer set was used in a first-round RT-PCR of the TCR CDR3. A single record per CDR3 protein comes from TCRdb applying MiXCR to the multiplex PCR reads. The sample consists of over 500,000 distinct CDR3 sequences, about 15% of them appearing once. Sequencing used blood. The origin of the receptors is a young woman with Graves' ophthalmopathy.

This clonotype was seen many times. The chain links TRBV11-2 to TRBJ1-6; unclear D gene. The length of the CDR3 is 15 residues. The V gene lost 0 bases and the J gene lost 9 bases, with 12 bases spanning the gap. Germline V gives CDR1 SGHAT, CDR2 FQNNGV. The CDR3 region has the DNA TGTGCCAGCAGCTTAGACCCGTCGGCGAGTTCACCCCTCCACTTT. Amino acids: CASSLDPSASSPLHF.

Many counts were recorded for this clonotype. This chain's CDR3 is CASSLVQAFSGNTIYF. CDR3 nucleotides: TGTGCCAGCAGTTTAGTACAGGCCTTCTCTGGAAACACCATATATTTT. V is TRBV12-3 or TRBV12-4 and J is TRBJ1-3; D may be TRBD1 (5 bases). The V and J ends lost 1 base and 0 bases respectively, with 10 bases between them. The CDR3 sequence is 16 residues long.

This clonotype was counted only a few times. The genes are TRBV19 and TRBJ1-5; 7 nucleotides align to TRBD1. The CDR3 spans 15 residues. V shed 4 bases, J shed 6 bases, and the junction held 9 bases outside the gene matches. CDR1 and CDR2 (germline): LNHDA, SQIVND (reference sequence). CDR3 sequence (DNA): TGTGCCAGTAGTAACCCAGGGGGAGGGGGTCAGCCCCAGCATTTT. Amino acid sequence: CASSNPGGGGQPQHF.

This sequence joins TRBV12-3 or TRBV12-4 and TRBJ2-5; D may be TRBD1 (5 bases). V was shortened by 7 bases and J by 14 bases, with 20 bases between the two germline ends. The CDR3 length is 12 residues. The CDR3 sequence: CASTAPGWGFYF. DNA of the CDR3: TGTGCCAGCACCGCCCCAGGGTGGGGCTTTTACTTC.

The chain carries TRBV5-6 and TRBJ1-5; 10 bases line up with TRBD1. Germline CDR1 SGHDT, CDR2 YYEEEE. The V segment lost 0 bases and the J segment 9 bases; nucleotides outside the gene matches: 9. This CDR3 has 16 amino acids. The DNA of the CDR3 is TGTGCCAGCAGCTTGGGACAGGGGGCTAACATTGGGCCCCAGCATTTT. Protein: CASSLGQGANIGPQHF. The variable domain in full, completed from reference TRBV5-6 and TRBJ1-5, reads DAGVTQSPTHLIKTRGQQVTLRCSPKSGHDTVSWYQQALGQGPQFIFQYYEEEERQRGNFPDRFSGHQFPNYSSELNVNALLLGDSALYLCASSLGQGANIGPQHFGDGTRLSIL.

This clonotype has only a few counts. This chain links TRBV20-1 with TRBJ1-4; 8 positions agree with TRBD1. Per the germline V gene, CDR1 is DFQATT and CDR2 is SNEGSKA (reference sequence). The junction had 6 bases not matched to a gene; V was cut back by 3 bases and J by 3 bases. CDR3 length equals 15 residues. This CDR3 is CSARVTGGSNEKLFF. The CDR3 DNA reads TGCAGTGCTAGGGTTACAGGGGGATCTAATGAAAAACTGTTTTTT.

J is TRBJ2-7 and V is TRBV6-2 or TRBV6-3; 13 positions agree with TRBD2. CDR3 length equals 16 residues. V lost 5 bases to trimming and J lost 3 bases; unmatched junction nucleotides: 7. Germline lookup yields CDR1 MNHEY and CDR2 SVGEGT. The CDR3 region has the DNA TGTGCCAGCAGTGGACTAGCGGGAGAAGGAGGCTACGAGCAGTACTTC. The encoded protein is CASSGLAGEGGYEQYF.

The V and J genes are TRBV2 and TRBJ1-5; the D gene is possibly TRBD1 (5 bases). Germline V gene sequence: CDR1 SNHLY, CDR2 FYNNEI. The CDR3 runs to 14 residues. Trimming pared 5 bases from V and 3 bases from J, leaving 11 bases between. The DNA for the CDR3 is TGTGCCAGCAGTACAGCAGGGCCCAATCAGCCCCAGCATTTT. Protein sequence: CASSTAGPNQPQHF.

In this sample, this clonotype turned up a few times. The gene calls are TRBV28 and TRBJ2-2; D could derive from TRBD1 or TRBD2 (5 bases each). The CDR3 is 14 residues long. Germline lookup yields CDR1 MDHEN and CDR2 SYDVKM. V was clipped by 5 bases and J by 7 bases, with 14 bases between them. The DNA of the CDR3 is TGTGCCAGCAGTCCCCCGGGGCGAATCGGGGAGCTGTTTTTT. It specifies CASSPPGRIGELFF.

In the case of this clonotype: A much larger clone differs from this one at a single base, so this may be a read error. This sequence joins TRBV20-1 and TRBJ2-1; 9 bases map to TRBD2. V trimming: 5 bases; J trimming: 5 bases; junction bases outside the gene matches: 7. The V gene's germline CDR1 is DFQATT and CDR2 SNEGSKA (reference sequence). This CDR3 comprises 14 residues. The CDR3 nucleotides read TGCAGTGCTCTAAGACTAGCGGATCACAATGAGCAGTTCTTC. As protein: CSALRLADHNEQFF.

This clonotype was found a few times. The chain recombines TRBV12-3 or TRBV12-4 with TRBJ2-5; the match to TRBD1 covers 10 bases. This CDR3 region has 14 residues. V lost 9 bases to trimming and J lost 2 bases; unmatched junction nucleotides: 6. The CDR3 loop reads CASWGQGKQETQYF. The DNA for the CDR3 is TGTGCCAGTTGGGGACAGGGGAAACAAGAGACCCAGTACTTC.

This clonotype was seen repeatedly, ten times or more. V usage is TRBV18 and J usage is TRBJ2-7; D gene uncertain. The CDR3 loop spans 12 amino acids. Germline V CDR1 and CDR2: KGHSH, LQKENI. Between the trimmed V and J ends, which lost 5 bases and 4 bases, there was a span of 9 bases. The CDR3 nucleotides read TGTGCCAGCTCATTCAATGAATACGAGCAGTACTTC. Residues: CASSFNEYEQYF.

This clonotype was detected a few times. The chain uses TRBV7-3 and TRBJ1-2, with D unclear. CDR1 and CDR2 from the germline V gene are SGHTA and FQGTGA. This CDR3 has 13 amino acids. V was pared by 5 bases and J by 5 bases, with 12 bases between. The CDR3 DNA is TGTGCCAGCAGCAAAACCGTTGGGTATGGCTACACCTTC. Translation: CASSKTVGYGYTF.

The CDR3 spells CSAQAGGPQFF. The CDR3 coding sequence is TGCAGTGCGCAAGCGGGAGGGCCCCAGTTCTTC. This chain connects TRBV20-1 to TRBJ2-5, with 10 nucleotides matching TRBD2. Gene TRBJ2-1 matches the end of the DNA better, so the J call may be wrong. Germline loops: CDR1 DFQATT, CDR2 SNEGSKA (reference sequence). The CDR3 runs 11 residues.

This clonotype was seen many times. This chain joins TRBV12-3 or TRBV12-4 and TRBJ1-2, with 8 bases aligning to TRBD1. The J segment lost 0 bases and the V segment lost 10 bases, leaving 13 bases of the junction unmatched. The CDR3 is 16 residues long. The DNA for the CDR3 is TGTGCCACCAATCTCAGGACAGGGCTCCCTAACTATGGCTACACCTTC. Protein: CATNLRTGLPNYGYTF.

This clonotype was recorded at least ten times. The V and J genes are TRBV11-2 and TRBJ2-7; a possible D gene is TRBD1 (5 bases). Per germline, CDR1 SGHAT and CDR2 FQNNGV. Trimming took off 0 bases at V and 3 bases at J, with 9 bases between the two ends. The CDR3 totals 14 residues. DNA for the CDR3: TGTGCCAGCAGCTTAGACAGGGAAGACTACGAGCAGTACTTC. Translating it yields CASSLDREDYEQYF.

A few counts support this clonotype. The rearrangement uses TRBV28 and TRBJ1-2, with 7 positions matching TRBD1. In germline, CDR1 is MDHEN, CDR2 SYDVKM. The V gene end was trimmed by 7 bases and the J gene end by 4 bases; junction bases not matched to a gene: 12. This CDR3 spans 15 amino acids. CDR3 nucleotide sequence: TGTGCCAGCAAACTAGGGGGCCCCGCTTCCTATGGCTACACCTTC. Protein sequence: CASKLGGPASYGYTF.

This clonotype was observed at least ten times. The V call is TRBV20-1, the J call TRBJ1-5; no definite D call. V gave up 6 bases and J gave up 5 bases, with 20 bases separating them. Germline CDR1 is DFQATT and CDR2 is SNEGSKA (reference sequence). The CDR3 is made up of 15 amino acids. CDR3 bases: TGCAGTGCGGCGAGTGCTGGACTGTACGATCAGCCCCAGCATTTT. This encodes CSAASAGLYDQPQHF.

The rearrangement links TRBV6-1 to TRBJ2-1, with D tentatively TRBD1 or TRBD2 (5 bases each). Germline CDR1 and CDR2: MNHNS and SASEGT. The CDR3 loop spans 13 amino acids. The ends were cut back, 6 bases at V and 11 bases at J, with 17 bases in the middle. The DNA of the CDR3 is TGTGCCAGCAGAGCCCGGGACGGCGGCCAGCAGTTCTTC. Its protein product is CASRARDGGQQFF.

V usage is TRBV29-1 and J usage is TRBJ2-5, with TRBD2 matching over 14 bases. The ends lost 3 bases at V and 5 bases at J; junction bases unmatched: 5. The CDR3 consists of 15 residues. CDR1 is SQVTM, CDR2 ANQGSEA, per germline. CDR3 sequence: CSVDGGLAGVETQYF. Here the CDR3 DNA reads TGCAGCGTTGACGGGGGACTAGCGGGAGTGGAGACCCAGTACTTC.

The sample holds many counts of this clonotype. A much bigger clone sits one base away, suggesting this may be a read error. V usage is TRBV12-3 or TRBV12-4 and J usage is TRBJ1-1; 8 positions match TRBD1. J lost 5 bases, V lost 4 bases, and 3 bases had no gene match. The length of the CDR3 is 13 residues. The CDR3 region is CASSWTGKTEAFF. The CDR3 coding sequence is TGTGCCAGCAGTTGGACAGGGAAGACTGAAGCTTTCTTT.

This clonotype was picked up many times. V usage is TRBV18 and J usage is TRBJ2-7, with TRBD2 matching 10 bases. The J segment lost 4 bases and the V segment lost 3 bases, leaving 6 bases of the junction unmatched. Germline CDR1 and CDR2: KGHSH and LQKENI. The CDR3 length is 15 residues. The CDR3 loop is CASSPSSGSGYEQYF. The CDR3 DNA sequence: TGTGCCAGCTCACCTTCTAGCGGGAGTGGGTACGAGCAGTACTTC. The variable domain in full, completed from reference TRBV18 and TRBJ2-7, reads NAGVMQNPRHLVRRRGQEARLRCSPMKGHSHVYWYRQLPEEGLKFMVYLQKENIIDESGMPKERFSAEFPKEGPSILRIQQVVRGDSAAYFCASSPSSGSGYEQYFGPGTRLTVT.

This clonotype was observed many times. The chain couples TRBV7-6 to TRBJ2-7; D remains ambiguous. Trimming took 0 bases from V and 1 from J, leaving 10 bases between them. Per the germline V gene, CDR1 is SGHVS and CDR2 is FNYEAQ. This CDR3 spans 15 amino acids. CDR3 bases: TGTGCCAGCAGCTTAGCTCAGGCTAGTTCCTACGAGCAGTACTTC. Translated: CASSLAQASSYEQYF.

This chain links TRBV7-9 with TRBJ1-4, with TRBD1 as a possible D gene (6 bases). Trimming stripped 4 bases from V and 8 bases from J, with 14 bases between. The CDR3 totals 14 residues. Germline CDR1 is SEHNR and CDR2 is FQNEAQ (reference sequence). Written as DNA, the CDR3 is TGTGCCAGCAGCTACGAAACAGGGAGGGAAAAACTGTTTTTT. It translates to CASSYETGREKLFF.

This clonotype has a handful of counts. The chain uses TRBV7-8 and TRBJ1-3; D gene uncertain. Between the trimmed V and J ends, which lost 1 base and 6 bases, there was a span of 7 bases. Per the germline V gene, CDR1 is SGHVS and CDR2 is FQNEAQ. The CDR3 is 13 amino acids. CDR3 sequence reads: CASSLDPSNTIYF. In DNA, the CDR3 is TGTGCCAGCAGCTTAGATCCCTCAAACACCATATATTTT.

About this clonotype itself: At one end, the junction sequence differs from germline, possibly due to a read error. This rearrangement joins TRBV6-4 to TRBJ1-2; 8 positions match TRBD1. From germline, CDR1 is MRHNA and CDR2 SNTAGT. The CDR3 is made up of 15 amino acids. The CDR3 DNA reads TGTGCCAGCAGCCCCGGGACAGGAGCTAACTATAGCTACACCTTC. Residues: CASSPGTGANYSYTF.

J is TRBJ2-7 and V is TRBV27; perhaps TRBD2 as D (7 bases). V was trimmed by 6 bases and J by 3 bases, leaving 12 bases between them. CDR1 and CDR2 from the germline V gene are MNHEY and SMNVEV (reference sequence). The CDR3 runs 13 residues. The chain's CDR3 is CASRRGLDYEQYF. The CDR3, as DNA: TGTGCCAGCAGGCGGGGGCTCGACTACGAGCAGTACTTC.

V usage is TRBV28 and J usage is TRBJ2-6; D tentatively fits TRBD1 or TRBD2 (6 bases each). Germline loops: CDR1 MDHEN, CDR2 SYDVKM. The CDR3 has 17 amino acids. Deletions cut 4 bases from V and 0 bases from J, with 13 bases between. CDR3 amino acids: CASSSTEGVSGANVLTF. The CDR3 DNA sequence: TGTGCCAGCAGTTCCACGGAGGGGGTCTCTGGGGCCAACGTCCTGACTTTC.

V gene TRBV7-9 combines with J gene TRBJ2-1; 8 bases are shared with TRBD1. The V gene's germline CDR1 is SEHNR and CDR2 FQNEAQ (reference sequence). After removal of 8 bases from V and 10 bases from J, the junction contained 10 bases not matched to a gene. The CDR3 spans 13 residues. CDR3 coding DNA: TGTGCCAGCGTCGTGGACAGGGTAGGGGAGCAGTTCTTC. Its protein is CASVVDRVGEQFF.

At least ten counts were recorded for this clonotype. V is TRBV30 and J is TRBJ1-2, with TRBD1 identical over 7 bases. Germline V CDR1 and CDR2: GTSNPN, SVGIG (reference sequence). V lost 0 bases, J lost 4 bases, and 8 bases stayed unmatched. The CDR3 extends over 15 amino acids. The CDR3 region has the DNA TGTGCCTGGAGTGTACGGGGCAGGGGGGTCTATGGCTACACCTTC. Its protein product is CAWSVRGRGVYGYTF.

In this sample, this clonotype turned up many times. The chain has TRBV28 and TRBJ2-3; D is tentatively TRBD1 or TRBD2 (5 bases each). From germline, CDR1 is MDHEN and CDR2 SYDVKM. The V end was cut by 6 bases, the J end by 0 bases, with 10 bases between. The CDR3 has 14 amino acids. The CDR3 sequence: CASREWDSTDTQYF. The CDR3 DNA sequence: TGTGCCAGCAGGGAGTGGGACAGCACAGATACGCAGTATTTT.

CDR3 nucleotide sequence: TGTGCCAGCAGTGACCGTAGCGGGGTCCACGAGCAGTACTTC. Translating it yields CASSDRSGVHEQYF. This rearrangement joins TRBV25-1 to TRBJ2-7; TRBD2 agrees at 8 bases. Germline CDR1 reads MGHDK; CDR2 reads SYGVNS. The CDR3 is 14 amino acids. Trimming cost V 3 bases and J 5 bases; bases outside gene matches: 6.